Detailed here is one T cell receptor beta chain. This record comes from a study of cytomegalovirus exposure and HLA in healthy donors. A multiplex PCR was run with 60 Vbeta primers and 13 Jbeta primers. Clones were read by immunoSEQ multiplex PCR, and TCRdb kept only the in-frame ones, dropping some. This table has over 200,000 clones, roughly 89% appearing once. The J segment lost 5 bases and the V segment lost 4 bases, leaving 9 bases of the junction unmatched. This CDR3 is 15 amino acids long. Per the germline V gene, CDR1 is MGHRA and CDR2 is YSYEKL. The TCR originated in a woman under 30 in good health and CMV-seronegative. Sequenced sample: PBMCs. The genes are TRBV4-1 and TRBJ1-1; the match to TRBD1 covers 8 bases. This chain's CDR3 is CASSPQGRGLTEAFF. The CDR3 coding sequence is TGCGCCAGCAGCCCGCAGGGCAGGGGGCTTACTGAAGCTTTCTTT.